The text below deals with one TCR beta chain. Its antigen is currently unknown. Amplification used 60 Vbeta primers and 13 Jbeta primers. In the study's own analysis: It was a later analysis that counted 79 million or so unique TCR beta chains, of which some 9.9 million were shared. Using immunoSEQ multiplex PCR, the repertoire was profiled, and TCRdb retains in-frame clones only, with some absent. V, J and clone size are those of that table, while D and trimming were read from the DNA. The profile shows 79,000 or so clones, 60% to 75% of them singletons. There are 16 residues in the CDR3. J lost 7 bases, V lost 6 bases, and 16 bases had no gene match. Germline assignment: CDR1 SGHRS and CDR2 YFSETQ. This entry belongs to a study of cytomegalovirus exposure and HLA in healthy donors. Findings and caveats of the study: V- and J-gene trimming of TCR beta was linked (in a later analysis) to a missense DCLRE1C variant.

V is TRBV5-1 and J is TRBJ1-1, with 9 bases aligning to TRBD1. This TCR came from a middle-aged woman in good health and CMV-seropositive. The specimen sequenced was PBMCs. The CDR3 loop reads CASIQGTGKVIGEAFF. DNA for the CDR3: TGCGCCAGCATCCAGGGGACAGGGAAAGTCATTGGTGAAGCTTTCTTT.